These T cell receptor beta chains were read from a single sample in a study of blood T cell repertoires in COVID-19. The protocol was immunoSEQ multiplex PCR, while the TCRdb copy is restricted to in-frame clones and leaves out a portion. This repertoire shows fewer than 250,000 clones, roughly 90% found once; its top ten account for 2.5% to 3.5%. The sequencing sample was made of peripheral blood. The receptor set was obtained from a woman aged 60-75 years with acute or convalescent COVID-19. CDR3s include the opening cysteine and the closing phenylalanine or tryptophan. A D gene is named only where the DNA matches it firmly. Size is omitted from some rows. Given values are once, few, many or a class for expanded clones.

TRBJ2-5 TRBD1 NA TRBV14 TGTGCCAGCAGCCAAGGCTGGGACAGGGCCCGAGAGACCCAGTACTTC CASSQGWDRARETQYF
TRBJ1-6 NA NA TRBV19 TGTGCCAGTAGTGAATACAACCCCAATTCACCCCTCCACTTT CASSEYNPNSPLHF
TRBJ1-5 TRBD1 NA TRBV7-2 TGTGCCAGCAGCTTCGGACAGGGGGGGATCCAGCCCCAGCATTTT CASSFGQGGIQPQHF
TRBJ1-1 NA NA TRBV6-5 TGTGCCAGCAGTCCAAGAGACAGGCGCGAGGATACTTTCTTT CASSPRDRREDTFF
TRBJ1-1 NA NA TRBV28 TGTGCCAGCAGTTTGGTTCTGACAGGATCCGGGGCTTTCTTT CASSLVLTGSGAFF
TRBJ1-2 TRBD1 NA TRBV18 TGTGCCAGCTCACCGGGATTGGACAGGAACTATGGCTACACCTTC CASSPGLDRNYGYTF
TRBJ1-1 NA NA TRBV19 TGTGCCAGTAGTACCCCAGGGGAAAGAATCACTGAAGCTTTCTTT CASSTPGERITEAFF
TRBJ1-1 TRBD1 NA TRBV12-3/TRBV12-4 TGTGCCAGCAGTATCAGGGGGCAAACTGAAGCTTTCTTT CASSIRGQTEAFF
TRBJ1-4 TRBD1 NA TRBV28 TGTGCCAGCAGTTTAGCCGGGACAGGAGGGGAAAAACTGTTTTTT CASSLAGTGGEKLFF
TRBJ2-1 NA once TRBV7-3 TGTGCCAGCAGCCATCACCGGGACTCCCGCGGCAATGAGCAGTTCTTC CASSHHRDSRGNEQFF
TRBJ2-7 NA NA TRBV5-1 TGCGCCAGCAGCTTGGGGGCAGGGGAAGGTATAAAGGAGCAGTACTTC CASSLGAGEGIKEQYF
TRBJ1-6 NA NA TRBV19 TGTGCCAGTAGTGTCTCAAGTCGGGTTATCTATAATTCACCCCTCCACTTT CASSVSSRVIYNSPLHF
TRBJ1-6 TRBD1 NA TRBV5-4 TGTGCCAGCAGCTTATTTAGGACAGGGTCGAATTCACCCCTCCACTTT CASSLFRTGSNSPLHF
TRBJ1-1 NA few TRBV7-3 TGTGCCAGCAGCCTATACTTGAACACTGAAGCTTTCTTT CASSLYLNTEAFF
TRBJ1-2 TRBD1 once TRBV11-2 TGTGCCAGCAGCCACCGGGACAGCTTTAACTATGGCTACACCTTC CASSHRDSFNYGYTF
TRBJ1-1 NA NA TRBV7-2 TGTGCCAGCAGCTTTCAGGGGATGAACACTGAAGCTTTCTTT CASSFQGMNTEAFF
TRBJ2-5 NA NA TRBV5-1 TGCGCCAGCAGCTTGGGGTCATCGAAAGGGGCGACCCAGTACTTC CASSLGSSKGATQYF
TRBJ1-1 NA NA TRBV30 TGTGCCTGGAGCGCGAGGGGGGGCGCGAACACTGAAGCTTTCTTT CAWSARGGANTEAFF